These 30 T cell receptor beta chains were sequenced from one sample in a study of shared T cell receptors in the human thymus. The table came from immunoSEQ multiplex PCR; TCRdb's copy has only in-frame clones and leaves some out. The sample carries 630,000 or so clones, around 87% recorded once. Another study also made use of these data, one on human thymus T cells.

The sequencing input was thymocytes. The receptors shown here come from a boy under three years old with a congenital heart defect.

The chain is built from TRBV14 and TRBJ1-2; 8 nucleotides match TRBD1. The CDR3 extends over 13 amino acids. The V and J ends lost 3 bases and 4 bases, in that order; junction bases with no gene match: 1. Germline V CDR1 and CDR2: SGHDN, FVKESK. This CDR3 is CASSHGTGYGYTF. CDR3 sequence (DNA): TGTGCCAGCAGCCACGGGACAGGCTATGGCTACACCTTC.

V and J are TRBV5-8 and TRBJ2-4; a possible D gene is TRBD2 (5 bases). This CDR3 region has 16 residues. V lost 4 bases and J lost 0, with 14 bases in between. Germline CDR1 and CDR2: SGHTS and YDEGEE. In DNA, the CDR3 is TGTGCCAGCAGCCACCGCCCGGGAACAGCCAAAAACATTCAGTACTTC. It specifies CASSHRPGTAKNIQYF.

This clone has just a few counts. The chain couples TRBV29-1 to TRBJ2-4; 12 nucleotides agree with TRBD2. V lost 5 bases, J lost 1 base, and 3 bases stayed unmatched. The length of the CDR3 is 15 residues. Germline V gene sequence: CDR1 SQVTM, CDR2 ANQGSEA. The CDR3 loop reads CSVRLAGEAKNIQYF. The CDR3 nucleotides read TGCAGCGTTAGACTAGCGGGAGAGGCCAAAAACATTCAGTACTTC.

This chain joins TRBV4-3 and TRBJ2-7, with D perhaps matching TRBD2 (7 bases). Trimming removed 0 bases at V and 3 bases at J, with 18 bases between. CDR3 length: 17 amino acids. Germline V gene lookup returns CDR1 LGHNA and CDR2 YSLEER. CDR3 protein: CASSQDRRGGNRYEQYF. CDR3 DNA: TGCGCCAGCAGCCAAGATCGGAGGGGGGGGAACCGCTACGAGCAGTACTTC.

This clone has just one count. The chain employs TRBV7-4 and TRBJ2-5; a weak D match, TRBD2 (7 bases). The V and J ends lost 7 bases and 5 bases respectively, with 20 bases between them. The germline V gene encodes CDR1 SGHVT and CDR2 SQSDAQ. The CDR3 consists of 15 residues. CDR3 DNA: TGTGCCAGCAACCTAGGGGGGGGGCAGGAGGAGACCCAGTACTTC. Translation gives CASNLGGGQEETQYF.

This chain connects TRBV7-9 to TRBJ2-7, with TRBD1 matching over 9 bases. The V gene end was trimmed by 1 base and the J gene end by 6 bases; junction bases not matched to a gene: 13. CDR1 and CDR2 from the germline V gene are SEHNR and FQNEAQ (reference sequence). There are 17 residues in the CDR3. CDR3 DNA: TGTGCCAGCAGCTTAGGCCGCATCCGGGACAGGGTACCCGAGCAGTACTTC. Protein product: CASSLGRIRDRVPEQYF.

The chain joins TRBV14 to TRBJ2-7, with a possible D match to TRBD2 (5 bases). Germline V CDR1 and CDR2: SGHDN, FVKESK. The CDR3 spans 15 residues. Trimming stripped 1 base from V and 2 bases from J, with 12 bases between. CDR3 region: CASSQAGSDPYEQYF. As DNA, the CDR3 is TGTGCCAGCAGCCAAGCGGGGTCAGATCCCTACGAGCAGTACTTC.

The CDR3 is CASSCGGSGTDTQYF. Here the CDR3 DNA reads TGTGCCAGCAGCTGCGGGGGTTCCGGCACAGATACGCAGTATTTT. The rearrangement joins TRBV11-2 to TRBJ2-3; TRBD2 aligns across 7 bases. The CDR3 contains 15 residues. V lost 4 bases to trimming and J lost 1 base; unmatched junction nucleotides: 5. Germline V gene data show CDR1 as SGHAT and CDR2 as FQNNGV.

V and J are TRBV29-1 and TRBJ1-3, with TRBD1 identical over 7 bases. Per germline, CDR1 SQVTM and CDR2 ANQGSEA. The CDR3 totals 17 residues. The ends lost 1 base at V and 1 base at J; junction bases unmatched: 10. The CDR3 spells CSVEVDREADSGNTIYF. The CDR3 DNA is TGCAGCGTTGAAGTCGACAGGGAGGCGGATTCTGGAAACACCATATATTTT.

The gene calls are TRBV4-3 and TRBJ2-3, with 10 bases identical to TRBD1. The CDR3 is made up of 19 amino acids. Per germline, CDR1 LGHNA and CDR2 YSLEER. The V and J ends lost 4 bases and 2 bases, in that order; junction bases with no gene match: 15. DNA of the CDR3: TGCGCCAGCAGCCCTCGACAGGGGGCAACGGGTGGGGACACAGATACGCAGTATTTT. Translated: CASSPRQGATGGDTDTQYF.

V and J are TRBV11-2 and TRBJ1-1; a weak D match, TRBD1 (6 bases). The CDR3 loop spans 16 amino acids. Germline loops: CDR1 SGHAT, CDR2 FQNNGV. Trimming removed 5 bases from V and 0 bases from J, with 16 bases in between. This CDR3 reads CASSTATGTLNTEAFF. In DNA form, the CDR3 reads TGTGCCAGCAGCACAGCAACCGGGACATTGAACACTGAAGCTTTCTTT. The full variable domain, completed using reference TRBV11-2 and TRBJ1-1, is EAGVAQSPRYKIIEKRQSVAFWCNPISGHATLYWYQQILGQGPKLLIQFQNNGVVDDSQLPKDRFSAERLKGVDSTLKIQPAKLEDSAVYLCASSTATGTLNTEAFFGQGTRLTVV.

The chain's CDR3 is CASSSLTGLDPSEQFF. In DNA form, the CDR3 reads TGTGCCAGCAGCTCCCTAACGGGACTAGACCCCTCAGAGCAGTTCTTC. The J gene is TRBJ2-1, the V gene TRBV13; the match to TRBD2 covers 8 bases. Looked up from germline, CDR1 is PRHDT and CDR2 is FYEKMQ (reference sequence). The CDR3 loop spans 16 amino acids. The V and J ends lost 4 bases and 10 bases, in that order; junction bases with no gene match: 15.

This rearrangement joins TRBV5-6 to TRBJ1-2; weak D call: TRBD1 (6 bases). This CDR3 has 15 residues. Germline V CDR1 and CDR2: SGHDT, YYEEEE. Trimming removed 0 bases at V and 8 bases at J, with 17 bases between. The CDR3 loop reads CASSLVDRWLGGYTF. The CDR3 DNA sequence: TGTGCCAGCAGCTTGGTTGACAGGTGGCTGGGCGGCTACACCTTC.

The chain joins TRBV6-5 to TRBJ2-1; TRBD2 aligns across 7 bases. The V gene's germline CDR1 is MNHEY and CDR2 SVGAGI. With V trimmed by 1 base and J by 4 bases, 4 bases remained unmatched. This CDR3 comprises 15 residues. The CDR3 region has the DNA TGTGCCAGCAGTTACTTCGCGGGAGCTTACAATGAGCAGTTCTTC. This sequence encodes CASSYFAGAYNEQFF.

The CDR3 DNA follows: TGTGCCAGCAGCTTGGAACAGGGGAACCAGCCCCAGCATTTT. Translating gives CASSLEQGNQPQHF. The V gene is TRBV5-6, the J gene TRBJ1-5; 7 bases are shared with TRBD1. V was clipped by 0 bases and J by 7 bases; unmatched bases: 4. The CDR3 length is 14 residues. Germline V gene lookup returns CDR1 SGHDT and CDR2 YYEEEE.

The chain couples TRBV11-2 to TRBJ2-7; TRBD1 agrees at 8 bases. Per germline, CDR1 SGHAT and CDR2 FQNNGV. This CDR3 spans 14 amino acids. The V gene end was trimmed by 5 bases and the J gene end by 2 bases; junction bases not matched to a gene: 5. CDR3 sequence: CASSTKDRAYEQYF. The CDR3 bases are TGTGCCAGCAGCACGAAGGACAGGGCCTACGAGCAGTACTTC.

The J gene is TRBJ1-2, the V gene TRBV28; unclear D gene. Germline loops: CDR1 MDHEN, CDR2 SYDVKM. CDR3 length equals 13 residues. Deletions cut 6 bases from V and 7 bases from J, with 15 bases between. The CDR3 loop is CASREASRSGYTF. CDR3 DNA sequence: TGTGCCAGCAGAGAGGCGAGTAGGAGTGGCTACACCTTC.

V usage is TRBV28 and J usage is TRBJ1-2; a possible D gene is TRBD1 (5 bases). CDR1 is MDHEN and CDR2 is SYDVKM in the germline V gene. The CDR3 consists of 12 residues. Deletions cut 6 bases from V and 3 bases from J, with 8 bases between. Here the CDR3 reads CASRFRDYGYTF. The CDR3 region has the DNA TGTGCCAGCAGGTTCAGGGACTATGGCTACACCTTC.

The chain couples TRBV7-2 to TRBJ1-6, with D perhaps TRBD1 (6 bases). Germline V gene lookup returns CDR1 SGHTA and CDR2 FQGNSA. This CDR3 has 14 amino acids. Trimming took 5 bases from V and 10 from J, leaving 15 bases between them. CDR3 bases: TGTGCCAGCAGCCCTACAGGGCTCATATCACCCCTCCACTTT. It is translated as CASSPTGLISPLHF.

The chain links TRBV4-3 to TRBJ2-1; 12 nucleotides align to TRBD2. The germline gives CDR1 LGHNA, CDR2 YSLEER. J was trimmed by 10 bases and V by 0 bases; bases with no gene match: 10. The CDR3 contains 17 residues. CDR3: CASSQDQGLAGKREQFF. The CDR3 coding sequence is TGCGCCAGCAGCCAAGATCAAGGACTAGCGGGGAAACGCGAGCAGTTCTTC.

V usage is TRBV5-1 and J usage is TRBJ2-1; 12 bases align to TRBD2. Trimming took 0 bases from V and 8 from J; bases not matched to a gene: 15. The germline CDR1 and CDR2 sequences are SGHRS and YFSETQ. CDR3 length: 19 amino acids. CDR3 nucleotide sequence: TGCGCCAGCAGCTTGGGGCTAGCGGGGGGGCCAGGGGGTGTCGATGAGCAGTTCTTC. Amino acid sequence: CASSLGLAGGPGGVDEQFF.

A remark on this clone: The identical CDR3 is also encoded by other nucleotide sequences in the sample. This chain links TRBV4-3 with TRBJ2-4, with D maybe TRBD1 (6 bases). This CDR3 is 21 amino acids long. Germline CDR1 is LGHNA and CDR2 is YSLEER. Trimming stripped 2 bases from V and 2 bases from J, with 28 bases between. Here the CDR3 reads CASSQTQVSPQGPTSKNIQYF. As DNA, the CDR3 is TGCGCCAGCAGCCAAACGCAAGTTTCCCCTCAGGGGCCCACATCCAAAAACATTCAGTACTTC.

The chain links TRBV7-3 to TRBJ1-2; the D gene is possibly TRBD1 (6 bases). Germline V gene sequence: CDR1 SGHTA, CDR2 FQGTGA. Trimming cost V 0 bases and J 3 bases, with 23 bases left between them. The CDR3 is made up of 19 amino acids. The CDR3 coding sequence is TGTGCCAGCAGCTTAACGTGGTGTACCCGGGAACAGGGCGACTATGGCTACACCTTC. Translation gives CASSLTWCTREQGDYGYTF.

This chain uses TRBV30 with TRBJ1-4; TRBD1 aligns across 7 bases. Germline assignment: CDR1 GTSNPN and CDR2 SVGIG (reference sequence). V lost 2 bases to trimming and J lost 8 bases; unmatched junction nucleotides: 8. The length of the CDR3 is 14 residues. The CDR3, as DNA: TGTGCCTGGAGTCCTCCGGGACAGAAGGAAAAACTGTTTTTT. This codes for CAWSPPGQKEKLFF.

The genes are TRBV5-1 and TRBJ1-4; TRBD1 might be the D (6 bases). The CDR3 has 13 residues. Germline CDR1 SGHRS, CDR2 YFSETQ. Trimming removed 2 bases at V and 8 bases at J, with 10 bases between. For the CDR3, the DNA is TGCGCCAGCAGCTTTCGACAGGAGGAAAAACTGTTTTTT. Translating gives CASSFRQEEKLFF.

This rearrangement joins TRBV7-3 to TRBJ2-7, with a weak D call TRBD1 (5 bases). V was cut by 1 base and J by 4 bases, with 8 bases left in between. Germline loops: CDR1 SGHTA, CDR2 FQGTGA. The CDR3 is 13 residues long. The CDR3 nucleotides are TGTGCCAGCAGCTTAATTCAGGGTTACGAGCAGTACTTC. Protein: CASSLIQGYEQYF. Full variable domain (missing parts from reference TRBV7-3 and TRBJ2-7): GAGVSQTPSNKVTEKGKYVELRCDPISGHTALYWYRQSLGQGPEFLIYFQGTGAADDSGLPNDRFFAVRPEGSVSTLKIQRTERGDSAVYLCASSLIQGYEQYFGPGTRLTVT.

V and J are TRBV4-1 and TRBJ1-1, with D perhaps TRBD1 (6 bases). The germline V and J ends were trimmed by 5 bases and 0 bases, with 16 bases remaining between them. The germline gives CDR1 MGHRA, CDR2 YSYEKL. The CDR3 is 16 residues long. The CDR3 nucleotides are TGCGCCAGCAGCTTTGGGACGGGACAATTGAACACTGAAGCTTTCTTT. Its translation is CASSFGTGQLNTEAFF.

The chain employs TRBV25-1 and TRBJ1-4; D remains unclear. Germline assignment: CDR1 MGHDK and CDR2 SYGVNS. Trimming took 3 bases from V and 7 from J, leaving 12 bases between them. This CDR3 spans 14 amino acids. CDR3 nucleotides: TGTGCCAGCAGTGAGGGGAGATCTGGTGAAAAACTGTTTTTT. Protein: CASSEGRSGEKLFF. The full variable domain, in which reference TRBV25-1 and TRBJ1-4 provide the parts outside the CDR3, is EADIYQTPRYLVIGTGKKITLECSQTMGHDKMYWYQQDPGMELHLIHYSYGVNSTEKGDLSSESTVSRIRTEHFPLTLESARPSHTSQYLCASSEGRSGEKLFFGSGTQLSVL.

V is TRBV7-2 and J is TRBJ2-7; 10 bases match TRBD2. The CDR3 runs to 16 residues. V was clipped by 5 bases and J by 3 bases; unmatched bases: 10. Per germline, CDR1 SGHTA and CDR2 FQGNSA. CDR3 DNA: TGTGCCAGCAGCCCGAGCCCGACTAGCGGGCTCTACGAGCAGTACTTC. This sequence encodes CASSPSPTSGLYEQYF.

The CDR3 sequence: CAIRPSSSQDRDWAYEQYF. CDR3 nucleotides: TGTGCCATCAGGCCCAGTTCTTCTCAGGACAGGGATTGGGCCTACGAGCAGTACTTC. This chain uses TRBV10-3 with TRBJ2-7, with TRBD1 identical over 8 bases. The CDR3 spans 19 residues. CDR1 is ENHRY, CDR2 SYGVKD, per germline. V shed 6 bases and J 2 bases; nucleotides not matched to a gene: 21.